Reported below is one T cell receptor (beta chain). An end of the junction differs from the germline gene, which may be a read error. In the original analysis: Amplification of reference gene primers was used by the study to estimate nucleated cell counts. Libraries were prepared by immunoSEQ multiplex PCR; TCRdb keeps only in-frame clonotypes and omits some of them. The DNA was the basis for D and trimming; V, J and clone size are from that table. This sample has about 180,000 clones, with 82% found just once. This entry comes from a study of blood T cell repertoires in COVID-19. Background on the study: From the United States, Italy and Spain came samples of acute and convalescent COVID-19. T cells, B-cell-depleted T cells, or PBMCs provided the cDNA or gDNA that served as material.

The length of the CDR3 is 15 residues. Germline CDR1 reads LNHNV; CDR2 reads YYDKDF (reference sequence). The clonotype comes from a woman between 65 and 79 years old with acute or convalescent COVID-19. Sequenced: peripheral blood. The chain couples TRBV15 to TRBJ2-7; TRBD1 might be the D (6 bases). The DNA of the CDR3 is TGTGCCACCAGCAGAGTGGGGGCGGCCTCCGACGAGCAGTACTTC. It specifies CATSRVGAASDEQYF.